This TCR beta chain derives from a study of blood T cell repertoires in COVID-19. Whole-study context: Researchers got acute and convalescent COVID-19 samples from the United States, Italy and Spain. PBMCs, B-cell-depleted T cells, or T cells provided the cDNA or gDNA that made up the material.

Study processing details: Estimated nucleated cell counts came from reference gene primer amplification. Sequenced by immunoSEQ multiplex PCR; TCRdb stores in-frame clones only, minus some. That table supplies the V and J calls and clone size; D and trimming were determined from the DNA. The data hold under 300,000 clones, with approximately 79% observed a single time. The germline V gene has CDR1 WNHNN and CDR2 SYGVQD (reference sequence). The CDR3 contains 15 residues. Between the trimmed V and J ends, which lost 2 bases and 2 bases, there was a span of 13 bases. The source material was peripheral blood. The receptor was isolated from a woman between 40 and 55 years old with active or convalescent COVID-19. The chain combines TRBV10-1 with TRBJ2-7; maybe TRBD1 (6 bases). CDR3 region: CASSETVRGPYEQYF. The CDR3 DNA is TGCGCCAGCAGTGAGACTGTCAGGGGTCCCTACGAGCAGTACTTC.